The 19 T cell receptor beta chains below were found in one sample sequenced in a study of T cell repertoires in aging, cancer and after chemotherapy. The template was genomic DNA from peripheral blood, not RNA. A mixed TRB-A/B primer pool amplified rearranged TRB by multiplex touch-down PCR. TCRdb called the multiplex PCR reads again in MiXCR, with one record for every CDR3 protein. Of approximately 5,600 distinct CDR3 sequences in the sample, approximately 24% are singletons; the top ten hold approximately 9.7%. Material: blood. The receptors shown here come from a human donor in good health.

CDR3 sequence: CASSPLAGGSYNEQFF. The DNA of the CDR3 is TGCGCCAGCAGCCCCCTAGCGGGGGGTTCCTACAATGAGCAGTTCTTC. V gene TRBV5-1 combines with J gene TRBJ2-1; 11 bases match TRBD2. Trimming at V came to 4 bases and at J to 1 base, leaving 4 bases not matched to a gene. The CDR3 contains 16 residues. Germline-derived CDR1 and CDR2 are SGHRS and YFSETQ.

J is TRBJ2-1 and V is TRBV12-5; D is possibly TRBD1 (5 bases). The germline V and J ends were trimmed by 3 bases and 6 bases, with 12 bases remaining between them. The CDR3 covers 14 residues. Per germline, CDR1 LGHNT and CDR2 FRNRAP. CDR3 loop: CASGLVQASNEQFF. In DNA form, the CDR3 reads TGTGCTAGTGGTTTAGTACAGGCGAGCAATGAGCAGTTCTTC.

This clonotype qualifies as medium-sized. The V call is TRBV7-9, the J call TRBJ1-1; D unclear. V was cut by 1 base and J by 1 base, with 7 bases left in between. The CDR3 contains 14 residues. Looked up from germline, CDR1 is SEHNR and CDR2 is FQNEAQ (reference sequence). The CDR3 loop is CASSLVVGNTEAFF. The CDR3 coding sequence is TGTGCCAGCAGCTTAGTAGTGGGGAACACTGAAGCTTTCTTT.

This clonotype is deemed medium-sized (0.01 to 0.1%). The chain couples TRBV11-2 to TRBJ1-2; D may be TRBD1 (5 bases). The CDR3 contains 13 residues. Trimming removed 5 bases from V and 7 bases from J, with 14 bases in between. Germline V gene data show CDR1 as SGHAT and CDR2 as FQNNGV. CDR3 nucleotides: TGTGCCAGCAGCCGCGACACGGGACGTGGCTACACCTTC. Its translation: CASSRDTGRGYTF.

The chain combines TRBV29-1 with TRBJ2-3; D may be TRBD2 (6 bases). CDR1 and CDR2 (germline): SQVTM, ANQGSEA. V lost 0 bases, J lost 4 bases, and 11 bases lay in between. CDR3 length equals 14 residues. The chain's CDR3 is CSVEDAASADTQYF. As DNA, the CDR3 is TGCAGCGTTGAAGATGCGGCTAGCGCAGATACGCAGTATTTT.

This clonotype is large (0.1 to 1%). Here the CDR3 DNA reads TGCAGTGCTCACGGGGGGGGTAGCACAGATACGCAGTATTTT. It is translated as CSAHGGGSTDTQYF. The gene calls are TRBV20-1 and TRBJ2-3; 8 bases are a match to TRBD2. Germline trimming cut 5 bases from V and 0 bases from J; bases unmatched to any gene: 4. Germline V gene data show CDR1 as DFQATT and CDR2 as SNEGSKA (reference sequence). CDR3 length equals 14 residues.

This clonotype was observed a single time. Written as DNA, the CDR3 is TGTGCCAGCAGTTCCTCCGGGACATTAACGGATACGCAGTATTTT. This gives the protein CASSSSGTLTDTQYF. The chain links TRBV12-3 or TRBV12-4 to TRBJ2-3, with a weak D call TRBD1 (6 bases). The ends were cut back, 4 bases at V and 6 bases at J, with 17 bases in the middle. The CDR3 extends over 15 amino acids.

By sample share, this clonotype is medium-sized. In DNA form, the CDR3 reads TGTGCCAGCTCACCAGGGACAGGGTCGAACTATGGCTACACCTTC. It specifies CASSPGTGSNYGYTF. The gene calls are TRBV18 and TRBJ1-2; 9 positions agree with TRBD1. The CDR3 is 15 residues long. Germline assignment: CDR1 KGHSH and CDR2 LQKENI. V was clipped by 2 bases and J by 2 bases; unmatched bases: 3.

This clonotype counts as medium-sized (0.01 to 0.1%). This rearrangement joins TRBV7-6 to TRBJ1-1, with D maybe TRBD1 (6 bases). Per germline, CDR1 SGHVS and CDR2 FNYEAQ. Trimming took 3 bases from V and 6 from J, leaving 8 bases between them. The CDR3 runs 12 residues. CDR3 nucleotide sequence: TGTGCCAGCAGCTTGACAGGATCTGAAGCTTTCTTT. Residues: CASSLTGSEAFF.

This clonotype is judged medium-sized. V and J are TRBV27 and TRBJ1-2; a weak D match, TRBD1 (6 bases). Trimming took off 3 bases at V and 6 bases at J, with 11 bases between the two ends. The CDR3 consists of 13 residues. The germline CDR1 and CDR2 sequences are MNHEY and SMNVEV (reference sequence). The CDR3 coding sequence is TGTGCCAGCAGTTTGAGCGCAGGGGATGGCTACACCTTC. This sequence encodes CASSLSAGDGYTF.

This clonotype is medium-sized by share. The V call is TRBV30, the J call TRBJ1-3; 7 nucleotides align to TRBD1. Germline V CDR1 and CDR2: GTSNPN, SVGIG (reference sequence). J gave up 3 bases and V 0 bases, and 2 bases lay outside the gene matches. CDR3 size: 14 residues. CDR3 sequence: CAWSVPGGGNTIYF. In nucleotides, the CDR3 is TGTGCCTGGAGTGTTCCAGGGGGTGGAAACACCATATATTTT. Combining the CDR3 with reference TRBV30 and TRBJ1-3 gives the whole variable domain SQTIHQWPATLVQPVGSPLSLECTVEGTSNPNLYWYRQAAGRGLQLLFYSVGIGQISSEVPQNLSASRPQDRQFILSSKKLLLSDSGFYLCAWSVPGGGNTIYFGEGSWLTVV.

By share of the sample, this clonotype is medium-sized (0.01 to 0.1%). The rearrangement uses TRBV7-2 and TRBJ1-4; the match to TRBD1 covers 7 bases. The CDR3 consists of 14 residues. J was trimmed by 6 bases and V by 6 bases; bases with no gene match: 7. In germline, CDR1 is SGHTA, CDR2 FQGNSA. Written as DNA, the CDR3 is TGTGCCAGCAGTCTGACAGGGTCGCATGAAAAACTGTTTTTT. This sequence encodes CASSLTGSHEKLFF.

This clonotype is medium-sized within its sample. The chain couples TRBV5-1 to TRBJ2-2, with 7 bases matching TRBD1. The CDR3 extends over 16 amino acids. CDR1 and CDR2 from the germline V gene are SGHRS and YFSETQ. V was pared by 2 bases and J by 5 bases, with 9 bases of the junction left unmatched. This chain's CDR3 is CASSFSLATGTGELFF. In DNA form, the CDR3 reads TGCGCCAGCAGCTTCTCCTTAGCGACAGGGACCGGGGAGCTGTTTTTT.

At least ten counts were recorded for this clonotype. The V gene is TRBV18, the J gene TRBJ1-1; D unresolved. Germline V gene data show CDR1 as KGHSH and CDR2 as LQKENI. There are 13 residues in the CDR3. V was clipped by 3 bases and J by 6 bases, with 11 bases between them. In nucleotides, the CDR3 is TGTGCCAGCTCACCGGATCGGACCGCTGAAGCTTTCTTT. Its translation: CASSPDRTAEAFF. Supplemented by reference TRBV18 and TRBJ1-1, the full variable domain reads NAGVMQNPRHLVRRRGQEARLRCSPMKGHSHVYWYRQLPEEGLKFMVYLQKENIIDESGMPKERFSAEFPKEGPSILRIQQVVRGDSAAYFCASSPDRTAEAFFGQGTRLTVV.

As to this clonotype: Being one base from a much bigger clone, this may be a read error. CDR3 sequence reads: CASSIDQVTGGHTEAFF. In DNA, the CDR3 is TGTGCCAGTAGTATAGATCAGGTAACGGGGGGCCACACTGAAGCTTTCTTT. The chain carries TRBV19 and TRBJ1-1; a weak D match, TRBD1 (6 bases). Germline V gene lookup returns CDR1 LNHDA and CDR2 SQIVND (reference sequence). CDR3 length: 17 amino acids. Trimming cost V 0 bases and J 3 bases, with 17 bases left between them. Variable domain in full (rest from reference TRBV19 and TRBJ1-1): DGGITQSPKYLFRKEGQNVTLSCEQNLNHDAMYWYRQDPGQGLRLIYYSQIVNDFQKGDIAEGYSVSREKKESFPLTVTSAQKNPTAFYLCASSIDQVTGGHTEAFFGQGTRLTVV.

The genes are TRBV20-1 and TRBJ2-3; 15 bases are shared with TRBD2. Germline CDR1 and CDR2: DFQATT and SNEGSKA (reference sequence). V was clipped by 3 bases and J by 5 bases; unmatched bases: 6. This CDR3 is 16 amino acids long. The CDR3 region is CSARVRGLAGGDTQYF. The DNA of the CDR3 is TGCAGTGCTAGGGTGAGGGGACTAGCGGGAGGAGATACGCAGTATTTT.

This clonotype is judged medium-sized. The chain couples TRBV11-2 to TRBJ1-2, with a weak D call TRBD1 (5 bases). CDR1 is SGHAT and CDR2 is FQNNGV in the germline V gene. This CDR3 spans 14 amino acids. V lost 0 bases to trimming and J lost 4 bases, with 9 bases between them. This chain's CDR3 is CASSLDRQSYGYTF. The CDR3 nucleotides read TGTGCCAGCAGCTTAGATAGACAGTCCTATGGCTACACCTTC.

This clonotype is medium-sized (0.01 to 0.1%) in the sample. J is TRBJ2-1 and V is TRBV10-3; D unresolved. Germline lookup yields CDR1 ENHRY and CDR2 SYGVKD. CDR3 size: 12 residues. Trimming left V 6 bases short and J 7 bases short, with 10 bases between. The CDR3: CAIRPHSNEQFF. CDR3 coding DNA: TGTGCCATCAGGCCACACAGTAATGAGCAGTTCTTC.

To note about this clonotype: This clone may be a read error of a much larger clone one base away. J is TRBJ2-3 and V is TRBV20-1; perhaps D is TRBD1 or TRBD2 (6 bases each). Trimming cost V 4 bases and J 5 bases, with 19 bases left between them. Germline CDR1 is DFQATT and CDR2 is SNEGSKA (reference sequence). The CDR3 sequence is 15 residues long. CDR3 nucleotides: TGCAGTGCTAACCCGGGGGACATGGCGATAGATACGCAGTATTTT. It yields the protein CSANPGDMAIDTQYF.